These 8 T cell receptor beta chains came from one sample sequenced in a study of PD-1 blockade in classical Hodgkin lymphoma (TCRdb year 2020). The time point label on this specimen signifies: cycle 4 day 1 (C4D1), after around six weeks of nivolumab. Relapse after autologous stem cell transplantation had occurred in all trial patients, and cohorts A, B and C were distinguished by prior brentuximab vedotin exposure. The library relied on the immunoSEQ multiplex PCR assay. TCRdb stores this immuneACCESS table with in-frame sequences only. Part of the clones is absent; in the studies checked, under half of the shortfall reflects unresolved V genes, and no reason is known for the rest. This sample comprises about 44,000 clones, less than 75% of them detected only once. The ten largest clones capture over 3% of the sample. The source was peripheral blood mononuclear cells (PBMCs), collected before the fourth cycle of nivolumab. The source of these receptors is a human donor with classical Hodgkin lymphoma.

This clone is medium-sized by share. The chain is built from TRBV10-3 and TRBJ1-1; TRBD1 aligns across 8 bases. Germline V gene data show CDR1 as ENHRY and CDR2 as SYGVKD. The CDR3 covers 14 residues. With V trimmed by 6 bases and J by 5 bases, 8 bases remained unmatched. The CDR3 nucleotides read TGTGCCATCAGCGCGACAGGGGCGGAAACTGAAGCTTTCTTT. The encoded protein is CAISATGAETEAFF.

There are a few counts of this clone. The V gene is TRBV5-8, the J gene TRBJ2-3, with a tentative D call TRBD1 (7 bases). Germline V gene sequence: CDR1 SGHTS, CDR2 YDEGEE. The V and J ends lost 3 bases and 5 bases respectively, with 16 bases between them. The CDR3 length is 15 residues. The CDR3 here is CASSWRDRAKDTQYF. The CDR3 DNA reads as TGTGCCAGCAGCTGGAGGGACAGAGCAAAAGATACGCAGTATTTT.

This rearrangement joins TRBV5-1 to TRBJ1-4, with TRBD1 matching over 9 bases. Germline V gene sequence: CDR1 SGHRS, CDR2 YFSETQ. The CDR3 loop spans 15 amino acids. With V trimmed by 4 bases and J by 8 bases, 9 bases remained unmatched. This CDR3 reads CASSGNRGHMEKLFF. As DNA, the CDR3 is TGCGCCAGCAGCGGAAACAGGGGGCATATGGAAAAACTGTTTTTT.

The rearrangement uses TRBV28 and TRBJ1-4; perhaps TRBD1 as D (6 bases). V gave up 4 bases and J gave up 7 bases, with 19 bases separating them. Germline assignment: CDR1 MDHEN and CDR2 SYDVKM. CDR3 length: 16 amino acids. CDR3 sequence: CASSSQQGWGSEKLFF. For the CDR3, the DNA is TGTGCCAGCAGTTCCCAACAGGGATGGGGTAGTGAAAAACTGTTTTTT.

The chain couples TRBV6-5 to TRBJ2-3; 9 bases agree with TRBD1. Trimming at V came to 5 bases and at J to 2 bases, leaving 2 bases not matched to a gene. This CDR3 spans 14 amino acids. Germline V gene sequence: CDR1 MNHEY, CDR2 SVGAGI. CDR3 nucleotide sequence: TGTGCCAGCAGTAGGGACAGGGCCACAGATACGCAGTATTTT. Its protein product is CASSRDRATDTQYF.

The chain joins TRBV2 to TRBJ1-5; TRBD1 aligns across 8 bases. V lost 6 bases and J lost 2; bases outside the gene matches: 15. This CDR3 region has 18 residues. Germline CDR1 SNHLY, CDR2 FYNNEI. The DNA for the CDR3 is TGTGCCAGCAGCCCCGGGACAGGACAACGAGGGGGCAATCAGCCCCAGCATTTT. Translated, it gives CASSPGTGQRGGNQPQHF.

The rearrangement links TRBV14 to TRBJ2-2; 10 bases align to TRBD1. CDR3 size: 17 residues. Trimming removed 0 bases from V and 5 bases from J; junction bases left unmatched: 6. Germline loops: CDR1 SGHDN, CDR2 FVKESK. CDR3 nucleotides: TGTGCCAGCAGCCAAGATGCGACAGGGGGCAAAACCGGGGAGCTGTTTTTT. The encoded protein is CASSQDATGGKTGELFF.

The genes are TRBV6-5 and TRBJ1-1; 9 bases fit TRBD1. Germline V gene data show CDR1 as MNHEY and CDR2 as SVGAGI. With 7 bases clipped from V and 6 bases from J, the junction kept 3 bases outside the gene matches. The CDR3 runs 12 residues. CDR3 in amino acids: CASKRQGAEAFF. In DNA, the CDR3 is TGTGCCAGCAAGAGACAGGGGGCTGAAGCTTTCTTT.